The clone carrying this TCR beta chain has just a few counts. Its antigen is unidentified. Sequencing used immunoSEQ multiplex PCR; TCRdb keeps in-frame clones, though not all of them. The repertoire holds approximately 55,000 clones, with 87% as singletons. These data belong to a study of OX40 agonist ivuxolimab in advanced cancers. Across the study: Participants averaged about 66 years of age (range roughly 20 to 90) and were approximately 81% male. Study results and limitations: The average count of expanded clones was higher among CD8+ T cells than among CD4+.

This TCR was sampled from an adult with an advanced solid tumor such as melanoma, head and neck, liver or kidney cancer. Here the sequenced sample was CD4+ or CD8+ T cells sorted from blood, taken in a trial of the OX40 agonist ivuxolimab.

Here the CDR3 reads CASSPKMSARWEYGEQYF. Written as DNA, the CDR3 is TGTGCCAGTAGCCCGAAAATGAGTGCTAGGTGGGAGTACGGGGAGCAGTACTTC. This rearrangement joins TRBV19 to TRBJ2-7; possibly TRBD2 for D (5 bases). V was shortened by 6 bases and J by 7 bases, with 31 bases between the two germline ends. Germline V lookup: CDR1 LNHDA, CDR2 SQIVND (reference sequence). This CDR3 has 18 residues. The variable domain in full, with the rest retrieved from reference TRBV19 and TRBJ2-7, is DGGITQSPKYLFRKEGQNVTLSCEQNLNHDAMYWYRQDPGQGLRLIYYSQIVNDFQKGDIAEGYSVSREKKESFPLTVTSAQKNPTAFYLCASSPKMSARWEYGEQYFGPGTRLTVT.